A selection of T cell receptor beta chains follows, all from one sample in a study of human T cells and chemical hapten exposure. TCRdb passed the RACE reads through MiXCR, listing each CDR3 protein once. The sample lists under 65,000 distinct CDR3 sequences; 9% to 9.5% were seen once. The specimen comprised whole blood, sampled in connection with sensitization to the hapten diphenylcyclopropenone (DPC). Source of these receptors: a woman in her forties or fifties with alopecia areata. Some clones in this sample may be carry-over from other donors' samples. CDR3s include the opening cysteine and the closing phenylalanine or tryptophan. The D gene is left open where the match is weak. For some rows the clone size is stated as once, few or many, or as a class when expanded; others skip it.

many | NA | TRBJ2-7 | TRBV27 | TGTGCCAGCAGTTTCCGCCGCTCCTACGAGCAGTACTTC | CASSFRRSYEQYF
many | TRBD2 | TRBJ2-1 | TRBV14 | TGTGCCAGCAGCCAAGTCCTGGGACTAGCGGGCAATGAGCAGTTCTTC | CASSQVLGLAGNEQFF
many | TRBD1 | TRBJ2-7 | TRBV10-3 | TGTGCCATCAGTCCGGACAGGACGGCCAGCTACGAGCAGTACTTC | CAISPDRTASYEQYF
few | NA | TRBJ1-3 | TRBV6-5 | TGTGCCAGCAGGGGACTGCAGAGAGGAAACACCATATATTTT | CASRGLQRGNTIYF
many | NA | TRBJ1-4 | TRBV6-5 | TGTGCCAGCAAAAAGGGGTTGGGTGAAAAACTGTTTTTT | CASKKGLGEKLFF
many | NA | TRBJ2-7 | TRBV20-1 | TGCAGTGCTAGGTCAGGACAGACGAGCGAGCAGTACTTC | CSARSGQTSEQYF
many | TRBD2 | TRBJ2-7 | TRBV13 | TGTGCCAGCAGCCCAGGACTAGCGGGACCTCTCTACGAGCAGTACTTC | CASSPGLAGPLYEQYF
many | TRBD2 | TRBJ2-1 | TRBV7-6 | TGTGCCAGCAGCCGGACTAGCGGGATATACAATGAGCAGTTCTTC | CASSRTSGIYNEQFF
many | NA | TRBJ2-3 | TRBV20-1 | TGCAGTGCTAGTATCCGGGAGAGGGGCACAGATACGCAGTATTTT | CSASIRERGTDTQYF
many | NA | TRBJ1-2 | TRBV12-3/TRBV12-4 | TGTGCCAGCAGTTTTGTCGGGGGGCGCGGCTATGGCTACACCTTC | CASSFVGGRGYGYTF
NA | NA | TRBJ1-5 | TRBV5-8 | TGTGCCAGCAGCTTGTATCTCCGCAGGGATCAGCCCCAGCATTTT | CASSLYLRRDQPQHF
NA | NA | TRBJ2-5 | TRBV5-4 | TGTGCCAGCAGCTCCAGTGGCAGCCCGCCGGAGACCCAGTACTTC | CASSSSGSPPETQYF
many | NA | TRBJ2-6 | TRBV4-1 | TGCGCCAGCAGCCAAGGAATCGGGGGGCCGCTCTCTGGGGCCAACGTCCTGACTTTC | CASSQGIGGPLSGANVLTF
many | TRBD1 | TRBJ1-5 | TRBV5-8 | TGTGCCAGCAGCAGAGAGACAGGGGGCGCTGACCCCAATCAGCCCCAGCATTTT | CASSRETGGADPNQPQHF
many | NA | TRBJ2-1 | TRBV24-1 | TGTGCCACCAGTGATTTATCGAGGGCCCATGAGCAGTTCTTC | CATSDLSRAHEQFF
many | NA | TRBJ2-1 | TRBV18 | TGTGCCAGCTCACCGCTCAACTGGAATACAAATGAGCAGTTCTTC | CASSPLNWNTNEQFF
few | NA | TRBJ2-2 | TRBV5-1 | TGCGCCAGCAGCTCCCAGAGCAACACCGGGGAGCTGTTTTTT | CASSSQSNTGELFF
NA | NA | TRBJ2-1 | TRBV27 | TGTGCCAGCAGGGGAGTGAATGAGCAGTTCTTC | CASRGVNEQFF
NA | NA | TRBJ2-3 | TRBV5-5 | TGTGCCAGCAGCTTTACTGACAGGCGCCAAGATACGCAGTATTTT | CASSFTDRRQDTQYF
NA | NA | TRBJ1-1 | TRBV6-1 | TGTGCCAGCAGTGAACAGAGGGGAAGAGGGTACACTGAAGCTTTCTTT | CASSEQRGRGYTEAFF
few | NA | TRBJ2-2 | TRBV7-8 | TGTGCCAGCAGCTTACTCAAAGGGGACACCGGGGAGCTGTTTTTT | CASSLLKGDTGELFF
few | NA | TRBJ1-5 | TRBV19 | TGTGCCAGTAGTCGTATGATTGGGGATCAGCCCCAGCATTTT | CASSRMIGDQPQHF
many | NA | TRBJ2-3 | TRBV5-5 | TGTGCCAGCAGCCCAGGGGTCGGGACAGATACGCAGTATTTT | CASSPGVGTDTQYF
many | NA | TRBJ2-6 | TRBV2 | TGTGCCAGCAGTCATAGACCTCCAGGATACGGGGCCAACGTCCTGACTTTC | CASSHRPPGYGANVLTF
many | TRBD2 | TRBJ2-1 | TRBV6-6 | TGTGCCAGCAGTCGCAATGGTGCGGGAGGGCCGAATGAGCAGTTCTTC | CASSRNGAGGPNEQFF
NA | TRBD1 | TRBJ1-5 | TRBV18 | TGTGCCAGCTCACAAACAGGGGTCAATCAGCCCCAGCATTTT | CASSQTGVNQPQHF
many | TRBD1 | TRBJ1-1 | TRBV20-1 | TGCAGTGCTAGAGATCAGACAGGGCAGAACACTGAAGCTTTCTTT | CSARDQTGQNTEAFF
NA | NA | TRBJ2-1 | TRBV9 | TGTGCCAGCAGCGTAGGCCCCACGGAGCAGTTCTTC | CASSVGPTEQFF
many | NA | TRBJ1-1 | TRBV29-1 | TGCAGCGTTTGGGTTGGCGGCACTGAAGCTTTCTTT | CSVWVGGTEAFF
NA | TRBD2 | TRBJ2-2 | TRBV29-1 | TGCAGCGTGGGGACTAGCCAGGACGGGGAGCTGTTTTTT | CSVGTSQDGELFF
NA | NA | TRBJ2-7 | TRBV28 | TGTGCCAGCAGTTTAGACTGGGAGCAGTACTTC | CASSLDWEQYF
few | TRBD1 | TRBJ1-1 | TRBV11-2 | TGTGCCAGCAGCTCAGACTTAGGACAGGGTAGGACTGAAGCTTTCTTT | CASSSDLGQGRTEAFF